Presented here are 22 T cell receptor beta chains from one specimen sequenced in a study of T cells in Graves' hyperthyroidism and ophthalmopathy. The investigators amplified TCR beta CDR3 regions from RNA transcripts. Initially, a first-round RT-PCR of the TCR CDR3 employed the HTBI primer set. Via MiXCR, TCRdb re-called the multiplex PCR reads, giving one row per CDR3 protein. This sample carries fewer than 200,000 distinct CDR3 sequences, about 17% of them seen once, and the ten largest clones take around 27%. The material sequenced was blood. The receptors derive from a woman aged 45 to 65 with Graves' hyperthyroidism.

The chain recombines TRBV20-1 with TRBJ2-7; 7 positions match TRBD2. V shed 4 bases, J shed 5 bases, and the junction held 8 bases outside the gene matches. This CDR3 region has 13 residues. The germline gives CDR1 DFQATT, CDR2 SNEGSKA (reference sequence). Written as DNA, the CDR3 is TGCAGTGCTAAGGTGACTAGCTTCCACGAGCAGTACTTC. This encodes CSAKVTSFHEQYF.

This clonotype appeared many times. The chain uses TRBV3-1 and TRBJ1-5, with D perhaps matching TRBD1 (6 bases). CDR1 and CDR2 (germline): LGHDT, YNNKEL (reference sequence). Trimming shortened V by 4 bases and J by 1 base, and 8 bases separated the two germline ends. The CDR3 contains 14 residues. The CDR3 loop reads CASSLGQSNQPQHF. CDR3 in DNA: TGTGCCAGCAGCCTAGGACAGAGCAATCAGCCCCAGCATTTT.

This clonotype showed up many times. The genes are TRBV15 and TRBJ1-4, with D unclear. CDR1 is LNHNV, CDR2 YYDKDF, per germline (reference sequence). Between the trimmed V and J ends, which lost 1 base and 8 bases, there was a span of 14 bases. The CDR3 length is 15 residues. CDR3 DNA: TGTGCCACCAGCAGAGTCGCAGCCGTAAGCGAAAAACTGTTTTTT. Amino acid sequence: CATSRVAAVSEKLFF.

For this clonotype: This may arise from a read error, as a much more abundant clone is one base away. The gene calls are TRBV5-5 and TRBJ2-7, with D unresolved. Germline V gives CDR1 SGHKS, CDR2 YYEKEE (reference sequence). The CDR3 consists of 15 residues. In DNA form, the CDR3 reads TGTGCCAGCGGCTTGAGATTCCCTTTTAGGCGCGAGCAGTACTTC. Protein product: CASGLRFPFRREQYF.

There are many counts of this clonotype. CDR3 sequence: CASSPTSEEDYGYTF. The CDR3 bases are TGTGCCAGCAGCCCGACCTCCGAGGAAGACTATGGCTACACCTTC. V and J are TRBV5-6 and TRBJ1-2, with D unclear. The CDR3 runs 15 residues. Germline V gene lookup returns CDR1 SGHDT and CDR2 YYEEEE. Trimming took 4 bases from V and 3 from J, leaving 16 bases between them.

About this clonotype itself: A single base separates this from a much larger clone, so it may be a read error. The chain links TRBV11-1 to TRBJ1-2; possibly TRBD1 for D (5 bases). V lost 8 bases, J lost 3 bases, and 13 bases lay in between. Germline assignment: CDR1 SGHAT and CDR2 FQDESV (reference sequence). The CDR3 consists of 13 residues. The CDR3 coding sequence is TGTGCCAGCGGCCCCGGGACTTACTATGGCTACACCTTC. Amino acid sequence: CASGPGTYYGYTF.

This clonotype was seen at least ten times. The chain employs TRBV7-6 and TRBJ1-4, with D perhaps TRBD1 (5 bases). The V and J ends lost 3 bases and 8 bases respectively, with 13 bases between them. CDR3 length: 14 residues. Germline V lookup: CDR1 SGHVS, CDR2 FNYEAQ. The CDR3 here is CASSLGTIDEKLFF. CDR3 nucleotide sequence: TGTGCCAGCAGCTTGGGGACCATCGACGAAAAACTGTTTTTT.

This clonotype showed up many times. The J gene is TRBJ2-3, the V gene TRBV11-1, with 10 bases identical to TRBD1. The CDR3 is made up of 15 amino acids. V lost 5 bases and J lost 5; bases outside the gene matches: 7. Germline V gives CDR1 SGHAT, CDR2 FQDESV (reference sequence). The CDR3 nucleotides are TGTGCCAGCAGCCTTAGACAGGGGGCGGAAGATACGCAGTATTTT. As protein: CASSLRQGAEDTQYF. The complete variable domain, with remaining parts taken from reference TRBV11-1 and TRBJ2-3, reads EAEVAQSPRYKITEKSQAVAFWCDPISGHATLYWYRQILGQGPELLVQFQDESVVDDSQLPKDRFSAERLKGVDSTLKIQPAELGDSAMYLCASSLRQGAEDTQYFGPGTRLTVL.

This clonotype showed up many times. The chain uses TRBV7-9 and TRBJ2-7; D may be TRBD2 (6 bases). The V end lost 7 bases, the J end lost 0 bases, and 13 bases lay between the germline ends. The CDR3 length is 14 residues. Germline loops: CDR1 SEHNR, CDR2 FQNEAQ (reference sequence). CDR3 sequence reads: CASTRGGNSYEQYF. The DNA for the CDR3 is TGTGCCAGCACGCGGGGAGGTAACTCCTACGAGCAGTACTTC.

This clonotype appeared many times. V gene TRBV5-1 combines with J gene TRBJ1-1; 8 bases map to TRBD1. V was pared by 5 bases and J by 3 bases, with 3 bases of the junction left unmatched. In germline, CDR1 is SGHRS, CDR2 YFSETQ. This CDR3 is built from 13 residues. The CDR3 is CASRPTGDTEAFF. The CDR3 nucleotides are TGCGCCAGCAGGCCGACAGGGGACACTGAAGCTTTCTTT.

This clonotype was picked up a small number of times. A clone one base away is much larger, so this may be a read error. The CDR3 carries no conserved terminal phenylalanine or tryptophan, so it likely arises from a read error. V usage is TRBV5-1 and J usage is TRBJ2-3; D unclear. This CDR3 contains 15 residues. From germline, CDR1 is SGHRS and CDR2 YFSETQ. V gave up 0 bases and J gave up 2 bases, with 10 bases separating them. CDR3 coding DNA: TGCGCCAGCAGCTTGGTGGCAGGATACACAGATACGCAGTATCTT. This encodes CASSLVAGYTDTQYL.

The chain uses TRBV12-3 or TRBV12-4 and TRBJ2-5; the match to TRBD2 covers 10 bases. J lost 5 bases, V lost 2 bases, and 2 bases had no gene match. The CDR3 extends over 14 amino acids. The DNA for the CDR3 is TGTGCCAGCAGTTTAACTAGCGGGACGGAGACCCAGTACTTC. Protein: CASSLTSGTETQYF.

The chain recombines TRBV5-4 with TRBJ2-2; TRBD1 might be the D (6 bases). The CDR3 length is 15 residues. The germline gives CDR1 SGHNT, CDR2 YYREEE (reference sequence). Trimming took off 1 base at V and 5 bases at J, with 12 bases between the two ends. The CDR3 region is CASSLSWGRTGELFF. DNA for the CDR3: TGTGCCAGCAGCTTGTCGTGGGGGCGTACCGGGGAGCTGTTTTTT.

This clonotype was counted a few times. V is TRBV24-1 and J is TRBJ2-1; TRBD1 might be the D (6 bases). Trimming removed 4 bases at V and 9 bases at J, with 15 bases between. The germline CDR1 and CDR2 sequences are KGHDR and SFDVKD. The CDR3 sequence is 14 residues long. The CDR3 loop reads CATSENIRGSEQFF. The CDR3 nucleotides read TGTGCCACCAGTGAGAATATCAGGGGAAGTGAGCAGTTCTTC.

This clonotype turned up a few times. The chain couples TRBV6-1 to TRBJ1-6; maybe TRBD1 (5 bases). CDR3 length: 15 amino acids. The germline CDR1 and CDR2 sequences are MNHNS and SASEGT. V lost 1 base to trimming and J lost 6 bases, with 10 bases between them. CDR3 bases: TGTGCCAGCAGTGAAGACCCAGGGTCTAATTCACCCCTCCACTTT. This encodes CASSEDPGSNSPLHF.

This clonotype showed up many times. This chain connects TRBV29-1 to TRBJ2-7, with 10 bases aligning to TRBD2. This CDR3 comprises 13 residues. Per germline, CDR1 SQVTM and CDR2 ANQGSEA. The V segment lost 4 bases and the J segment 7 bases; nucleotides outside the gene matches: 7. The DNA for the CDR3 is TGCAGCGTTGTCCCTAGCGGGGGCAGGGAGCAGTACTTC. Its translation: CSVVPSGGREQYF.

This clonotype was picked up a small number of times. The chain combines TRBV7-2 with TRBJ1-6; D is perhaps TRBD1 (5 bases). The CDR3 sequence is 18 residues long. With 6 bases removed from V and 4 bases from J, the gap between germline ends came to 22 bases. The germline gives CDR1 SGHTA, CDR2 FQGNSA. The DNA for the CDR3 is TGTGCCAGCAGGATAGAGGATAAGGGGCTTCTTTATAATTCACCCCTCCACTTT. Its translation is CASRIEDKGLLYNSPLHF.

At least ten counts were recorded for this clonotype. The rearrangement joins TRBV5-1 to TRBJ2-4, with 8 bases identical to TRBD2. This CDR3 contains 14 residues. Losses at the gene ends were 0 bases for V and 7 bases for J; bases not matched to a gene: 3. Looked up from germline, CDR1 is SGHRS and CDR2 is YFSETQ. The CDR3 sequence: CASSLAGGANIQYF. The CDR3 region has the DNA TGCGCCAGCAGCTTGGCCGGGGGGGCGAACATTCAGTACTTC.

This chain joins TRBV12-3 or TRBV12-4 and TRBJ1-1; TRBD1 aligns across 11 bases. There are 18 residues in the CDR3. The V and J ends lost 4 bases and 2 bases, in that order; junction bases with no gene match: 12. The CDR3 DNA reads TGTGCCAGCAGTTCCGGACAGGGGGCACGGCGTACCAACACTGAAGCTTTCTTT. Its protein is CASSSGQGARRTNTEAFF.

In this sample, this clonotype turned up once. This chain joins TRBV7-9 and TRBJ2-2; either TRBD1 or TRBD2 may supply D (6 bases each). Trimming cost V 5 bases and J 3 bases, with 13 bases left between them. Germline V lookup: CDR1 SEHNR, CDR2 FQNEAQ (reference sequence). The CDR3 has 15 amino acids. The CDR3 loop is CASSLGGGHTGELFF. Written as DNA, the CDR3 is TGTGCCAGCAGCCTAGGAGGGGGGCACACCGGGGAGCTGTTTTTT.

This clonotype was detected ten times or more. The chain recombines TRBV6-1 with TRBJ1-1; D gene unclear. From germline, CDR1 is MNHNS and CDR2 SASEGT. This CDR3 contains 15 residues. V lost 5 bases and J 0 bases, leaving 13 bases between the germline ends. CDR3 residues: CASSSPGRMNTEAFF. CDR3 DNA sequence: TGTGCCAGCAGTAGCCCCGGCCGGATGAACACTGAAGCTTTCTTT.

In this sample, this clonotype turned up many times. The genes are TRBV29-1 and TRBJ1-1, with D tentatively TRBD1 (6 bases). The CDR3 contains 13 residues. The V end lost 1 base, the J end lost 2 bases, and 8 bases lay between the germline ends. Germline values: CDR1 SQVTM, CDR2 ANQGSEA. In nucleotides, the CDR3 is TGCAGCGTTGAAGGGACAGCCAACACTGAAGCTTTCTTT. It encodes CSVEGTANTEAFF.